This TCR beta chain was identified in a study of T cell responses to AZD1222 COVID-19 vaccine. The study, taken as a whole, reports: Sampling captured repertoires only after the peak T cell response. Clonal diversity was possibly underestimated, and white British individuals and females predominated among donors.

Generated by immunoSEQ multiplex PCR, the TCRdb table keeps only in-frame clones and is missing some. The table records 45,000 to 60,000 clones, about 89% of them present only once. The CDR3 runs 15 residues. On this clone: The antigen is not known.

The chain carries TRBV12-2 and TRBJ2-4; TRBD2, as called in the table, went unchecked against the DNA. TRBV12-2 is classified as a pseudogene. The input for sequencing was peripheral blood, taken on day 0 of AZD1222 vaccination. The source of this sequence is an adult in good health. This CDR3 is CASRSRRVAKNIQYF. Written as DNA, the CDR3 is TGTGCAAGTCGCTCAAGAAGAGTAGCCAAAAACATTCAGTACTTC.